This T cell receptor beta chain was recorded in a study of T cell clonality in common variable immunodeficiency. Germline V gene sequence: CDR1 SGHVS, CDR2 FNYEAQ. The ends were cut back, 0 bases at V and 0 bases at J, with 6 bases in the middle. This CDR3 spans 15 amino acids. About this clone itself: The CDR3 goes on 3 residues after the read ends, and that part is filled in from the germline J gene.

TCRdb's copy holds only in-frame clones and misses some; the assay was immunoSEQ multiplex PCR. Sampling found approximately 44,000 clones, none seen once. Sequenced material: peripheral blood mononuclear cells. The chain has TRBV7-6 and TRBJ2-1; no reliable D call. The TCR originated in a person between 18 and 75 years old in good health. The part of the CDR3 DNA that was read is TGTGCCAGCAGCTTAGCGCAGAGCTCCTACAATGAG. Protein: CASSLAQSSYNE. The whole CDR3 protein is CASSLAQSSYNEQFF.